These 19 T cell receptor beta chains originate from one sample sequenced in a study of monozygotic twins with inflammatory bowel disease. TCRdb re-called the 5' RACE reads and shows each CDR3 protein once, DNA omitted. Its clone listing holds 330,000 or so distinct CDR3 sequences. Sequenced sample: blood. These receptor sequences come from a human donor with ulcerative colitis or Crohn's disease, or a healthy co-twin of an affected twin (not recorded which).

The V gene is TRBV20-1, the J gene TRBJ2-2; TCRdb outputs TRBD1, but without DNA this stays unchecked. Germline V gives CDR1 DFQATT, CDR2 SNEGSKA (reference sequence). The length of the CDR3 is 17 residues. CDR3 sequence: CSARDLTRGPSTGELFF.

The rearrangement joins TRBV28 to TRBJ2-1; no DNA is available, so the TRBD2 call from TCRdb remains unchecked. Germline lookup yields CDR1 MDHEN and CDR2 SYDVKM. The CDR3 extends over 22 amino acids. The chain's CDR3 is CASSPILAGGQIRKSSYNEQFF.

The chain links TRBV20-1 to TRBJ1-1. The CDR3 is 13 residues long. Per the germline V gene, CDR1 is DFQATT and CDR2 is SNEGSKA (reference sequence). CDR3: CSAPFEGPTEAFF.

The J gene is TRBJ2-2, the V gene TRBV5-4; the D gene TCRdb calls, TRBD1, cannot be checked with no DNA. The CDR3 is made up of 12 amino acids. Germline V gene sequence: CDR1 SGHNT, CDR2 YYREEE (reference sequence). The CDR3 protein is CASRGQTGELFF. Full variable domain (missing parts from reference TRBV5-4 and TRBJ2-2): ETGVTQSPTHLIKTRGQQVTLRCSSQSGHNTVSWYQQALGQGPQFIFQYYREEENGRGNFPPRFSGLQFPNYSSELNVNALELDDSALYLCASRGQTGELFFGEGSRLTVL.

The chain joins TRBV7-2 to TRBJ2-3; TCRdb outputs TRBD2, but without DNA this stays unchecked. Germline V gene data show CDR1 as SGHTA and CDR2 as FQGNSA. The CDR3 totals 15 residues. CDR3 sequence: CASSIPSGGAHTQYF.

The chain joins TRBV13 to TRBJ2-1; TCRdb reports TRBD2, a call that lacks DNA to check it against. The CDR3 has 17 amino acids. Germline lookup yields CDR1 PRHDT and CDR2 FYEKMQ (reference sequence). The CDR3 is CASSLEGLAGEGNEQFF.

This chain uses TRBV5-1 with TRBJ2-7; TCRdb selects TRBD2, and the lack of DNA leaves this call unchecked. The CDR3 is made up of 13 amino acids. The germline V gene encodes CDR1 SGHRS and CDR2 YFSETQ. The CDR3 protein is CASSEDGGYEQYF.

The chain joins TRBV5-6 to TRBJ1-6. Germline V lookup: CDR1 SGHDT, CDR2 YYEEEE. The CDR3 loop spans 15 amino acids. This chain's CDR3 is CASSRVEGDDSPLHF.

This chain links TRBV20-1 with TRBJ2-1. In germline, CDR1 is DFQATT, CDR2 SNEGSKA (reference sequence). This CDR3 spans 11 amino acids. CDR3 residues: CSAMEELEQFF.

The rearrangement uses TRBV19 and TRBJ2-2; TCRdb's D call, TRBD1, is unchecked because there is no DNA. This CDR3 contains 16 residues. Germline-derived CDR1 and CDR2 are LNHDA and SQIVND (reference sequence). CDR3 sequence reads: CASSNPGPRGSGELFF.

The chain carries TRBV21-1 and TRBJ2-3; with no DNA, the TCRdb D assignment of TRBD1 cannot be verified. TRBV21-1 constitutes a pseudogene. The CDR3 is made up of 16 amino acids. The CDR3 here is CASSKIGTGCTDTQYF.

V is TRBV4-1 and J is TRBJ2-2; TCRdb's assignment of TRBD1 cannot be checked, as there is no DNA. The CDR3 covers 16 residues. Germline-derived CDR1 and CDR2 are MGHRA and YSYEKL. CDR3 loop: CASSQDLDRAVVELFF.

The CDR3 loop reads CASSWFGETQYF. The rearrangement uses TRBV12-3 or TRBV12-4 and TRBJ2-5. The length of the CDR3 is 12 residues.

The rearrangement joins TRBV11-2 to TRBJ2-1; TCRdb calls TRBD2, which cannot be checked without DNA. Germline V lookup: CDR1 SGHAT, CDR2 FQNNGV. CDR3 length: 16 residues. CDR3 amino acids: CASSLNSGGLANEQFF.

The CDR3 protein is CASSRPSYEQHF. J is TRBJ2-7 and V is TRBV21-1. TRBV21-1 represents a pseudogene. The CDR3 length is 12 residues.

The rearrangement links TRBV9 to TRBJ1-4. Germline V gene sequence: CDR1 SGDLS, CDR2 YYNGEE. CDR3 size: 17 residues. CDR3 residues: CASSPRGRGATNEKLFF.

The rearrangement uses TRBV10-3 and TRBJ2-5. The CDR3 spans 13 residues. The germline CDR1 and CDR2 sequences are ENHRY and SYGVKD. This CDR3 reads CAITGDRQETQYF.

The V gene is TRBV13, the J gene TRBJ2-7; the D call of TRBD1 rests on TCRdb alone, since no DNA is present to check it. The CDR3 consists of 17 residues. Germline V gene data show CDR1 as PRHDT and CDR2 as FYEKMQ (reference sequence). The CDR3 reads CASSSRGQVLLYDEQYF.

The gene calls are TRBV29-1 and TRBJ1-2. Germline-derived CDR1 and CDR2 are SQVTM and ANQGSEA. There are 15 residues in the CDR3. CDR3 sequence reads: CSVDWAELSINGYTF.